Shown below are 20 T cell receptor beta chains from a single sample sequenced in a study of T cell responses to AZD1222 COVID-19 vaccine. Measured with immunoSEQ multiplex PCR; TCRdb has only the in-frame clones, and not every one. The table has 110,000 or so clones, about nine tenths seen once. Sequenced material: peripheral blood, taken on day 0 of MenACWY control vaccination. Every receptor here comes from an adult in good health.

This chain links TRBV5-1 with TRBJ2-5, with D possibly TRBD1 on 6 matching bases. V shed 5 bases and J shed 3 bases, with 11 bases lying between them. CDR1 and CDR2 from the germline V gene are SGHRS and YFSETQ. The CDR3 spans 13 residues. For the CDR3, the DNA is TGCGCCAGCAGGGGGACATCTGAAGAGACCCAGTACTTC. Translating it yields CASRGTSEETQYF.

This chain joins TRBV5-6 and TRBJ2-6, with 10 bases aligning to TRBD1. The length of the CDR3 is 17 residues. Germline V gene data show CDR1 as SGHDT and CDR2 as YYEEEE. V lost 0 bases, J lost 3 bases, and 3 bases stayed unmatched. The CDR3 spells CASSLVTGGVGANVLTF. CDR3 DNA: TGTGCCAGCAGCTTGGTGACAGGGGGCGTTGGGGCCAACGTCCTGACTTTC.

This chain joins TRBV9 and TRBJ1-5, with D possibly matching TRBD1 (6 bases). CDR1 is SGDLS, CDR2 YYNGEE, per germline. The CDR3 sequence is 15 residues long. V lost 4 bases and J 5 bases, leaving 16 bases between the germline ends. This CDR3 is CASSPTGLSDQPQHF. The CDR3 DNA is TGTGCCAGCAGCCCTACAGGGTTAAGCGATCAGCCCCAGCATTTT. The full variable domain, completed using reference TRBV9 and TRBJ1-5, is DSGVTQTPKHLITATGQRVTLRCSPRSGDLSVYWYQQSLDQGLQFLIQYYNGEERAKGNILERFSAQQFPDLHSELNLSSLELGDSALYFCASSPTGLSDQPQHFGDGTRLSIL.

This chain joins TRBV28 and TRBJ2-1; maybe TRBD2 (6 bases). The germline CDR1 and CDR2 sequences are MDHEN and SYDVKM. This CDR3 is 14 amino acids long. Trimming cost V 6 bases and J 5 bases, with 14 bases left between them. CDR3 nucleotides: TGTGCCAGCAGCCGGGGAGGCGTTGACAATGAGCAGTTCTTC. Translation: CASSRGGVDNEQFF. The full variable domain, rest sourced from reference TRBV28 and TRBJ2-1, is DVKVTQSSRYLVKRTGEKVFLECVQDMDHENMFWYRQDPGLGLRLIYFSYDVKMKEKGDIPEGYSVSREKKERFSLILESASTNQTSMYLCASSRGGVDNEQFFGPGTRLTVL.

This clone showed up just a few times. The V gene is TRBV10-1, the J gene TRBJ1-2; tentative D call: TRBD1 (5 bases). V dropped 2 bases and J dropped 2 bases, with 6 bases sitting between them. Per the germline V gene, CDR1 is WNHNN and CDR2 is SYGVQD (reference sequence). The CDR3 totals 13 residues. The CDR3: CASSEGQNYGYTF. CDR3 nucleotides: TGCGCCAGCAGTGAGGGACAAAACTATGGCTACACCTTC.

The chain uses TRBV7-3 and TRBJ2-2; D possibly uses TRBD1 or TRBD2 (5 bases each). The CDR3 is 17 amino acids. The V and J ends lost 5 bases and 4 bases respectively, with 20 bases between them. Per the germline V gene, CDR1 is SGHTA and CDR2 is FQGTGA. For the CDR3, the DNA is TGTGCCAGCAGCGGGGTGGGGACCCCCCGAAGCACCGGGGAGCTGTTTTTT. This codes for CASSGVGTPRSTGELFF. The full variable domain, in which reference TRBV7-3 and TRBJ2-2 provide the parts outside the CDR3, is GAGVSQTPSNKVTEKGKYVELRCDPISGHTALYWYRQSLGQGPEFLIYFQGTGAADDSGLPNDRFFAVRPEGSVSTLKIQRTERGDSAVYLCASSGVGTPRSTGELFFGEGSRLTVL.

The V call is TRBV6-2 or TRBV6-3, the J call TRBJ1-2; the D is unclear. CDR1 and CDR2 (germline): MNHEY, SVGEGT. Trimming pared 6 bases from V and 4 bases from J, leaving 6 bases between. The CDR3 is 11 amino acids. CDR3 amino acids: CASSGLYGYTF. In DNA form, the CDR3 reads TGTGCCAGCAGCGGGCTCTATGGCTACACCTTC.

DNA for the CDR3: TGTGCCAGCAGTCCCCGGCCACGGGCGGATCAGCCCCAGCATTTT. Residues: CASSPRPRADQPQHF. This sequence joins TRBV27 and TRBJ1-5; D not certain. V gave up 5 bases and J gave up 5 bases, with 16 bases separating them. This CDR3 has 15 amino acids. The germline V gene encodes CDR1 MNHEY and CDR2 SMNVEV (reference sequence).

The V and J genes are TRBV30 and TRBJ2-7; D possibly corresponds to TRBD2 (5 bases). V lost 4 bases to trimming and J lost 5 bases, with 9 bases between them. Germline V gene data show CDR1 as GTSNPN and CDR2 as SVGIG (reference sequence). CDR3 length: 11 amino acids. The CDR3 coding sequence is TGTGCCTGGAATGAGGGAAACGAGCAGTACTTC. Amino acid sequence: CAWNEGNEQYF. Combining the CDR3 with reference TRBV30 and TRBJ2-7 gives the whole variable domain SQTIHQWPATLVQPVGSPLSLECTVEGTSNPNLYWYRQAAGRGLQLLFYSVGIGQISSEVPQNLSASRPQDRQFILSSKKLLLSDSGFYLCAWNEGNEQYFGPGTRLTVT.

The sample holds one count of this clone. The rearrangement uses TRBV7-2 and TRBJ2-1, with 7 bases aligning to TRBD2. This CDR3 contains 15 residues. CDR1 and CDR2 from the germline V gene are SGHTA and FQGNSA. Trimming cost V 7 bases and J 4 bases; bases outside gene matches: 10. DNA for the CDR3: TGTGCCAGCATCCTGGGGAGGGGTTCATACAATGAGCAGTTCTTC. It is translated as CASILGRGSYNEQFF.

V and J are TRBV19 and TRBJ1-2; 9 bases are a match to TRBD1. Germline V CDR1 and CDR2: LNHDA, SQIVND (reference sequence). The CDR3 has 16 residues. V trimming: 6 bases; J trimming: 7 bases; junction bases outside the gene matches: 15. CDR3 sequence: CASSPPPDRGLRGYTF. The DNA of the CDR3 is TGTGCCAGTAGCCCCCCCCCGGACAGGGGATTACGTGGCTACACCTTC.

This chain uses TRBV5-1 with TRBJ2-1; no reliable D call. The germline V gene has CDR1 SGHRS and CDR2 YFSETQ. The CDR3 spans 16 residues. Trimming removed 0 bases from V and 0 bases from J, with 10 bases in between. CDR3 in amino acids: CASSLAVTVSYNEQFF. The CDR3 DNA reads as TGCGCCAGCAGCTTGGCCGTGACGGTCTCCTACAATGAGCAGTTCTTC.

This chain connects TRBV3-1 (or the pseudogene TRBV3-2) to TRBJ1-1; no reliable D call. CDR3 length: 14 amino acids. Germline V CDR1 and CDR2: LGHDT, YNNKEL (reference sequence). V shed 1 base and J shed 0 bases, with 6 bases lying between them. CDR3 loop: CASSQGLMNTEAFF. For the CDR3, the DNA is TGTGCCAGCAGCCAAGGGCTTATGAACACTGAAGCTTTCTTT.

Comment on this clone: The junction departs from germline at one end; a sequencing error may be responsible. J is TRBJ1-3 and V is TRBV7-6, with no clear D. The V gene's germline CDR1 is SGHVS and CDR2 FNYEAQ. The CDR3 is 16 amino acids. CDR3: CASSLGSGASGNAIYF. In DNA, the CDR3 is TGTGCCAGCAGCTTAGGCTCAGGAGCCTCTGGAAACGCCATATATTTT. Looking up the rest from reference TRBV7-6 and TRBJ1-3 gives the full variable domain: GAGVSQSPRYKVTKRGQDVALRCDPISGHVSLYWYRQALGQGPEFLTYFNYEAQQDKSGLPNDRFSAERPEGSISTLTIQRTEQRDSAMYRCASSLGSGASGNAIYFGEGSWLTVV.

The table lists this clone with a count of one. The chain employs TRBV5-6 and TRBJ2-7; the D gene could be TRBD1 or TRBD2 (5 bases each). The V end was cut by 3 bases, the J end by 7 bases, with 17 bases between. Germline lookup yields CDR1 SGHDT and CDR2 YYEEEE. This CDR3 is built from 14 residues. CDR3 bases: TGTGCCAGCAGCTCCGGGACGCCGGGATGGGAGCAGTACTTC. As protein: CASSSGTPGWEQYF.

The chain joins TRBV20-1 to TRBJ2-1; D assignment may be TRBD1 or TRBD2 (6 bases each). The V gene's germline CDR1 is DFQATT and CDR2 SNEGSKA (reference sequence). The CDR3 length is 11 residues. Trimming removed 4 bases at V and 9 bases at J, with 10 bases between. CDR3 coding DNA: TGCAGTGCTAAAGGGGGGAGTGAGCAGTTCTTC. Translated: CSAKGGSEQFF.

V gene TRBV18 combines with J gene TRBJ2-7; D not resolved. V was cut by 6 bases and J by 5 bases, with 14 bases left in between. Germline-derived CDR1 and CDR2 are KGHSH and LQKENI. This CDR3 spans 13 amino acids. The CDR3 nucleotides read TGTGCCAGCTCGCAACTATCCAACCACGAGCAGTACTTC. Amino acids: CASSQLSNHEQYF.

A single count supports this clone. The gene calls are TRBV30 and TRBJ1-3; 7 bases match TRBD1. The CDR3 contains 13 residues. Germline V CDR1 and CDR2: GTSNPN, SVGIG (reference sequence). J was trimmed by 4 bases and V by 5 bases; bases with no gene match: 5. CDR3 residues: CAWSTGPGNTIYF. The CDR3 DNA is TGTGCCTGGTCGACAGGGCCAGGAAACACCATATATTTT.

The rearrangement uses TRBV4-1 and TRBJ1-2, with 9 bases aligning to TRBD1. This CDR3 comprises 15 residues. J gave up 4 bases and V 1 base, and 4 bases lay outside the gene matches. Germline assignment: CDR1 MGHRA and CDR2 YSYEKL. CDR3 sequence reads: CASSQGGQGIYGYTF. For the CDR3, the DNA is TGCGCCAGCAGCCAAGGAGGACAGGGGATCTATGGCTACACCTTC.

The chain employs TRBV7-2 and TRBJ2-7; D remains ambiguous. This CDR3 contains 14 residues. V shed 0 bases and J shed 2 bases, with 8 bases lying between them. CDR1 and CDR2 from the germline V gene are SGHTA and FQGNSA. In DNA, the CDR3 is TGTGCCAGCAGCTTAGCGTTGGTAGCCTACGAGCAGTACTTC. Protein product: CASSLALVAYEQYF. Complete variable domain (other parts from reference TRBV7-2 and TRBJ2-7): GAGVSQSPSNKVTEKGKDVELRCDPISGHTALYWYRQSLGQGLEFLIYFQGNSAPDKSGLPSDRFSAERTGGSVSTLTIQRTQQEDSAVYLCASSLALVAYEQYFGPGTRLTVT.